The 24 T cell receptor beta chains presented below share a single source sample, sequenced in a study of early T cells in non-severe SARS-CoV-2 infection. TCRdb analysed the 5' RACE reads with MiXCR anew, one entry per CDR3 protein. The sample has over 75,000 distinct CDR3 sequences; 15% are singletons. The sequenced material came from whole blood. These receptors originate from an adult who was a healthcare worker with PCR-confirmed SARS-CoV-2 infection or an uninfected control (not recorded which).

Comment on this clonotype: A much larger clone differs from this one at a single base, so this may be a read error. The rearrangement uses TRBV18 and TRBJ1-5; D gene unclear. Germline loops: CDR1 KGHSH, CDR2 LQKENI. CDR3 length: 13 residues. The CDR3 reads CVSSLDNNQPQHF. CDR3 DNA: TGTGTCAGCTCCCTCGACAACAATCAGCCCCAGCATTTT.

The chain employs TRBV12-3 or TRBV12-4 and TRBJ2-7; 10 nucleotides line up with TRBD1. Trimming removed 5 bases from V and 7 bases from J; junction bases left unmatched: 11. The CDR3 totals 15 residues. This CDR3 is CASSGTGAGRGEQYF. CDR3 coding DNA: TGTGCCAGCAGTGGGACAGGGGCTGGGCGGGGGGAGCAGTACTTC.

This chain connects TRBV24-1 to TRBJ2-3, with unresolved D. Deletions cut 3 bases from V and 5 bases from J, with 14 bases between. Germline assignment: CDR1 KGHDR and CDR2 SFDVKD. There are 15 residues in the CDR3. DNA for the CDR3: TGTGCCACCAGTGATGGATCCCCGGCCCGAGATACGCAGTATTTT. It yields the protein CATSDGSPARDTQYF.

The chain has TRBV20-1 and TRBJ2-3; D not resolved. Germline CDR1 reads DFQATT; CDR2 reads SNEGSKA (reference sequence). Trimming stripped 6 bases from V and 3 bases from J, with 19 bases between. The CDR3 is made up of 15 amino acids. CDR3 DNA: TGCAGTGCCAATACGGTCGCTGGTAGAACAGATACGCAGTATTTT. Encoded protein: CSANTVAGRTDTQYF.

The gene calls are TRBV5-1 and TRBJ1-4; 7 positions match TRBD1. V shed 4 bases and J 4 bases; nucleotides not matched to a gene: 10. Germline V gives CDR1 SGHRS, CDR2 YFSETQ. The length of the CDR3 is 16 residues. In nucleotides, the CDR3 is TGCGCCAGCAGCACCGAACCGGGACAGAATAATGAAAAACTGTTTTTT. Translation gives CASSTEPGQNNEKLFF.

The rearrangement uses TRBV12-3 or TRBV12-4 and TRBJ2-3, with D possibly being TRBD1 or TRBD2 (5 bases each). CDR3 size: 15 residues. Trimming left V 6 bases short and J 2 bases short, with 15 bases between. The CDR3 spells CASRTSWGNTDTQYF. CDR3 nucleotide sequence: TGTGCCAGCAGGACCTCATGGGGGAACACAGATACGCAGTATTTT.

In this sample, this clonotype turned up many times. The chain couples TRBV15 to TRBJ2-1; 7 nucleotides line up with TRBD2. Losses at the gene ends were 1 base for V and 0 bases for J; bases not matched to a gene: 3. Germline lookup yields CDR1 LNHNV and CDR2 YYDKDF (reference sequence). The CDR3 runs 16 residues. CDR3 loop: CATSRGREASYNEQFF. In DNA, the CDR3 is TGTGCCACCAGCAGAGGACGGGAGGCCTCCTACAATGAGCAGTTCTTC.

The chain couples TRBV4-1 to TRBJ1-1; D ambiguous. With 1 base removed from V and 1 base from J, the gap between germline ends came to 10 bases. The length of the CDR3 is 15 residues. Per germline, CDR1 MGHRA and CDR2 YSYEKL. As DNA, the CDR3 is TGCGCCAGCAGCCAAGTGGGCAGATCGAACACTGAAGCTTTCTTT. This translates into CASSQVGRSNTEAFF.

This chain uses TRBV29-1 with TRBJ1-2; no clear D. Trimming cost V 5 bases and J 5 bases, with 9 bases left between them. The V gene's germline CDR1 is SQVTM and CDR2 ANQGSEA. The CDR3 covers 11 residues. CDR3 nucleotide sequence: TGCAGCGTTCCCCAACAGTATGGCTACACCTTC. It specifies CSVPQQYGYTF.

A few counts support this clonotype. The rearrangement joins TRBV29-1 to TRBJ2-7, with TRBD2 identical over 8 bases. Germline CDR1 reads SQVTM; CDR2 reads ANQGSEA. J was trimmed by 5 bases and V by 7 bases; bases with no gene match: 7. CDR3 length equals 12 residues. In nucleotides, the CDR3 is TGCAGCGCCGGGACTAGTTCCCACGAGCAGTACTTC. Protein product: CSAGTSSHEQYF.

This clonotype came up a few times. The chain is built from TRBV11-2 and TRBJ2-7, with TRBD1 identical over 10 bases. This CDR3 is 15 amino acids long. The V gene's germline CDR1 is SGHAT and CDR2 FQNNGV. V shed 4 bases and J 6 bases; nucleotides not matched to a gene: 9. CDR3: CASSSRDRGSREQYF. CDR3 DNA: TGTGCCAGCAGCTCCCGGGACAGGGGATCGCGCGAGCAGTACTTC.

Many counts were recorded for this clonotype. V gene TRBV28 combines with J gene TRBJ1-5; D ambiguous. Trimming removed 7 bases at V and 7 bases at J, with 14 bases between. CDR1 is MDHEN, CDR2 SYDVKM, per germline. This CDR3 is built from 13 residues. In DNA, the CDR3 is TGTGCCAGCAAAGCCCGGACGGCGCAGCCCCAGCATTTT. Amino acid sequence: CASKARTAQPQHF. The entire variable domain, with the rest obtained from reference TRBV28 and TRBJ1-5, is as follows: DVKVTQSSRYLVKRTGEKVFLECVQDMDHENMFWYRQDPGLGLRLIYFSYDVKMKEKGDIPEGYSVSREKKERFSLILESASTNQTSMYLCASKARTAQPQHFGDGTRLSIL.

In this sample, this clonotype turned up a few times. This chain connects TRBV12-3 or TRBV12-4 to TRBJ2-3; 8 bases are a match to TRBD2. The ends lost 6 bases at V and 2 bases at J; junction bases unmatched: 7. CDR3 size: 15 residues. CDR3 DNA sequence: TGTGCCAGCAGCTTGAGGACTAGCAACACAGATACGCAGTATTTT. It translates to CASSLRTSNTDTQYF.

The chain recombines TRBV11-2 with TRBJ2-5, with D maybe TRBD2 (6 bases). The CDR3 runs to 15 residues. Germline V gene sequence: CDR1 SGHAT, CDR2 FQNNGV. The V gene lost 1 base and the J gene lost 5 bases, with 14 bases spanning the gap. The CDR3 is CASSLGLGGHETQYF. The CDR3 DNA follows: TGTGCCAGCAGCTTAGGTCTGGGAGGCCACGAGACCCAGTACTTC.

This clonotype was counted once. CDR3 sequence (DNA): TGTGCCAGCAGCTTAGGGACTAGCGCCAATGAGCAGTTCTTC. This encodes CASSLGTSANEQFF. The chain has TRBV7-2 and TRBJ2-1, with 9 bases that match TRBD2. Trimming at V came to 1 base and at J to 6 bases, leaving 1 base not matched to a gene. The CDR3 spans 14 residues. The germline CDR1 and CDR2 sequences are SGHTA and FQGNSA.

Only a few counts were recorded for this clonotype. This chain joins TRBV19 and TRBJ1-5; 9 nucleotides agree with TRBD1. Germline-derived CDR1 and CDR2 are LNHDA and SQIVND (reference sequence). The CDR3 is made up of 13 amino acids. V gave up 7 bases and J gave up 7 bases; unmatched junction bases: 5. The CDR3 sequence is CASTDRGIQPQHF. The CDR3 coding sequence is TGTGCCAGTACCGACAGGGGGATCCAGCCCCAGCATTTT.

This clonotype was detected only a few times. V usage is TRBV20-1 and J usage is TRBJ2-3; 8 positions agree with TRBD2. This CDR3 region has 14 residues. Germline V gene lookup returns CDR1 DFQATT and CDR2 SNEGSKA (reference sequence). Trimming at V came to 4 bases and at J to 4 bases, leaving 7 bases not matched to a gene. The CDR3 DNA reads TGCAGTGCTAAGCAAAGCGGGAGACCAGATACGCAGTATTTT. It encodes CSAKQSGRPDTQYF.

This clonotype has a handful of counts. The genes are TRBV6-5 and TRBJ2-3, with D unresolved. CDR3 size: 14 residues. The germline V gene has CDR1 MNHEY and CDR2 SVGAGI. The V gene lost 4 bases and the J gene lost 2 bases, with 10 bases spanning the gap. The CDR3 sequence is CASSWRGVTDTQYF. CDR3 bases: TGTGCCAGCAGTTGGCGCGGAGTCACAGATACGCAGTATTTT.

Here the CDR3 DNA reads TGTGCCAGCAGCGTAGATAGCAGCCTCGAGCAGTACTTC. Its protein product is CASSVDSSLEQYF. The chain couples TRBV9 to TRBJ2-7; D is unclear. Germline-derived CDR1 and CDR2 are SGDLS and YYNGEE. Trimming took 0 bases from V and 6 from J, leaving 10 bases between them. CDR3 length: 13 residues.

This clonotype was observed many times. The chain employs TRBV5-1 and TRBJ2-1; a weak D match, TRBD2 (6 bases). The CDR3 runs 16 residues. Germline V gives CDR1 SGHRS, CDR2 YFSETQ. Trimming left V 3 bases short and J 3 bases short, with 16 bases between. The CDR3 loop reads CASSWAAEGLYNEQFF. CDR3 nucleotide sequence: TGCGCCAGCAGCTGGGCCGCGGAGGGCCTCTACAATGAGCAGTTCTTC.

This clonotype appeared a few times. The chain has TRBV20-1 and TRBJ2-7; TRBD2 matches 7 bases. With 6 bases clipped from V and 3 bases from J, the junction kept 8 bases outside the gene matches. The CDR3 has 13 residues. Germline loops: CDR1 DFQATT, CDR2 SNEGSKA (reference sequence). This chain's CDR3 is CSAKSGNYYEQYF. Here the CDR3 DNA reads TGCAGTGCCAAAAGCGGGAACTACTACGAGCAGTACTTC.

This chain joins TRBV28 and TRBJ2-5; D uncertain. This CDR3 has 14 residues. The germline gives CDR1 MDHEN, CDR2 SYDVKM. The V gene lost 6 bases and the J gene lost 1 base, with 12 bases spanning the gap. CDR3 residues: CASSEGTLQETQYF. As DNA, the CDR3 is TGTGCCAGCAGCGAAGGCACCCTCCAAGAGACCCAGTACTTC. The full variable domain, its missing parts supplied by reference TRBV28 and TRBJ2-5, is DVKVTQSSRYLVKRTGEKVFLECVQDMDHENMFWYRQDPGLGLRLIYFSYDVKMKEKGDIPEGYSVSREKKERFSLILESASTNQTSMYLCASSEGTLQETQYFGPGTRLLVL.

This clonotype was recorded at least ten times. The V and J genes are TRBV6-5 and TRBJ2-2; TRBD1 matches at 7 bases. The CDR3 has 15 residues. J was trimmed by 2 bases and V by 8 bases; bases with no gene match: 8. Per germline, CDR1 MNHEY and CDR2 SVGAGI. In DNA form, the CDR3 reads TGTGCCAGCTTTACAGGGGTCGGAAACACCGGGGAGCTGTTTTTT. This gives the protein CASFTGVGNTGELFF.

In its sample, this clonotype was seen many times. This chain connects TRBV4-1 to TRBJ2-1, with TRBD1 matching over 10 bases. With 4 bases clipped from V and 8 bases from J, the junction kept 20 bases outside the gene matches. The CDR3 length is 19 residues. Germline V gives CDR1 MGHRA, CDR2 YSYEKL. The CDR3 spells CASSRGTFRDRGNIDEQFF. The CDR3 coding sequence is TGCGCCAGCAGCCGAGGTACTTTCCGGGACAGGGGCAATATCGATGAGCAGTTCTTC.